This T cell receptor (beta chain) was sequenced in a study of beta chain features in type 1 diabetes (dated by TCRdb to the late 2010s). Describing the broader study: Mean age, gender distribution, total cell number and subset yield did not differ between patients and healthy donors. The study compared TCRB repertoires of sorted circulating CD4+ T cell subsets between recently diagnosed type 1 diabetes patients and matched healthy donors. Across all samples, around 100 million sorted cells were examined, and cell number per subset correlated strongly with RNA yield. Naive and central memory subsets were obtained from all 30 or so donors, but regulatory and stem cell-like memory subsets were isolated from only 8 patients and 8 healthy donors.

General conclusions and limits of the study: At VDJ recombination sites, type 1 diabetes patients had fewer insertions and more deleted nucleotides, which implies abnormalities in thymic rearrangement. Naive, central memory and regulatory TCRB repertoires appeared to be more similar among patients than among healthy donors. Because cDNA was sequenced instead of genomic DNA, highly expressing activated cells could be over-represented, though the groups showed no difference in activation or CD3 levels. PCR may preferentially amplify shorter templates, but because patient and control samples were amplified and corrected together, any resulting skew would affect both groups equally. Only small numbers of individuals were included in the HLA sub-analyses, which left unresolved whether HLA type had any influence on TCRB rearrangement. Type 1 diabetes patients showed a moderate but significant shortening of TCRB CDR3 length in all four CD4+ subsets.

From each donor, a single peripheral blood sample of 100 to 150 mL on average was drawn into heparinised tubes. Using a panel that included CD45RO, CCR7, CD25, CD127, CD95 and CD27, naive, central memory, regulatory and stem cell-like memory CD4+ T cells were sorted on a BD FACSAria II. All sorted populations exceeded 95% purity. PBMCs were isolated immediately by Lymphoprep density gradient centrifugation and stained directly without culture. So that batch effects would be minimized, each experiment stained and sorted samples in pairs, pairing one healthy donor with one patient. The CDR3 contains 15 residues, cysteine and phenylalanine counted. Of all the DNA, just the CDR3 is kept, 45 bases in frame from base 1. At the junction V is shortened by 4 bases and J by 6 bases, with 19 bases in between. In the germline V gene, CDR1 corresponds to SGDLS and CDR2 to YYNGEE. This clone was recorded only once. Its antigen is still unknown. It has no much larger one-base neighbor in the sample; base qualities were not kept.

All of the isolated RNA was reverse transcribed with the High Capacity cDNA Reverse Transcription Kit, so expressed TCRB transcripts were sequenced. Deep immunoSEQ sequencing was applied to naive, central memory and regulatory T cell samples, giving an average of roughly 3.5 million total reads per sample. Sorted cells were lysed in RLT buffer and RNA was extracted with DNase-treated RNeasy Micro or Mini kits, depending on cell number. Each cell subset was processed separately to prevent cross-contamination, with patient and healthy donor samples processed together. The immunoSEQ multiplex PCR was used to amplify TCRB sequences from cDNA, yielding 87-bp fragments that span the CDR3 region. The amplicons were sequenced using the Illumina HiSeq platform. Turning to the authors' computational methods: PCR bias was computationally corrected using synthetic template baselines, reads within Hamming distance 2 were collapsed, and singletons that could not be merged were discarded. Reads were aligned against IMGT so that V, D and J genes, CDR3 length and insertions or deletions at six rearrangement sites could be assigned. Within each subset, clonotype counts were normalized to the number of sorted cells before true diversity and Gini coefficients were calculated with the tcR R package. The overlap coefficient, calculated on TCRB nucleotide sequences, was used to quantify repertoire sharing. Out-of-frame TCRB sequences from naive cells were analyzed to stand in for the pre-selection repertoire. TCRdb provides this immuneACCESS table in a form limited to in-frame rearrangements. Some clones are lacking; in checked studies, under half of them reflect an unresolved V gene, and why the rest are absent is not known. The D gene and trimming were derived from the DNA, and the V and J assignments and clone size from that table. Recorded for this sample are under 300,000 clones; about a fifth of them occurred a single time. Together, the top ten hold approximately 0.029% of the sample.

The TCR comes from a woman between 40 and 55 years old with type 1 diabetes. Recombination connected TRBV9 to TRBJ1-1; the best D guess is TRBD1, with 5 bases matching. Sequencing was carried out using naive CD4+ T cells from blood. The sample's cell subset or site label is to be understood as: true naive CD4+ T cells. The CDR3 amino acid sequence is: CASSNQNGGGPEAFF. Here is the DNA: TGTGCCAGCAGCAACCAAAACGGGGGAGGCCCTGAAGCTTTCTTT.